Each of the 30 T cell receptor beta chains below was sequenced from the same sample in a study of blood T cell repertoires in COVID-19. The method was immunoSEQ multiplex PCR; TCRdb's version includes in-frame clones alone and lacks a portion of them. Among approximately 84,000 clones listed, over 65% were seen once. Sequencing was carried out using peripheral blood. The origin of the receptors is a man aged 45-65 years with active or convalescent COVID-19.

The chain combines TRBV18 with TRBJ2-7; 7 bases agree with TRBD1. Per the germline V gene, CDR1 is KGHSH and CDR2 is LQKENI. The junction had 2 bases not matched to a gene; V was cut back by 3 bases and J by 3 bases. The CDR3 contains 13 residues. CDR3 DNA: TGTGCCAGCTCACCTGGACAGGTCTACGAGCAGTACTTC. Translated: CASSPGQVYEQYF.

This rearrangement joins TRBV6-5 to TRBJ1-2; D uncertain. The V gene lost 10 bases and the J gene lost 1 base, with 13 bases spanning the gap. Per germline, CDR1 MNHEY and CDR2 SVGAGI. This CDR3 comprises 13 residues. CDR3 bases: TGTGCCACCGGCAGGCCGATTAACTATGGCTACACCTTC. This sequence encodes CATGRPINYGYTF.

This chain joins TRBV5-5 and TRBJ1-5, with a possible D match to TRBD1 (6 bases). The CDR3 totals 15 residues. From germline, CDR1 is SGHKS and CDR2 YYEKEE (reference sequence). The V gene lost 4 bases and the J gene lost 0 bases, with 11 bases spanning the gap. CDR3 coding DNA: TGTGCCAGCAGCCGAGGACAGAATAGCAATCAGCCCCAGCATTTT. Its protein is CASSRGQNSNQPQHF.

There are a few counts of this clone. The chain links TRBV5-1 to TRBJ2-5; tentatively, D is TRBD2 (7 bases). The germline gives CDR1 SGHRS, CDR2 YFSETQ. V was clipped by 4 bases and J by 0 bases, with 16 bases between them. CDR3 length equals 16 residues. The chain's CDR3 is CASSPQGGGNQETQYF. The DNA for the CDR3 is TGCGCCAGCAGCCCACAGGGCGGGGGAAACCAAGAGACCCAGTACTTC. The entire variable domain, with the rest obtained from reference TRBV5-1 and TRBJ2-5, is as follows: KAGVTQTPRYLIKTRGQQVTLSCSPISGHRSVSWYQQTPGQGLQFLFEYFSETQRNKGNFPGRFSGRQFSNSRSEMNVSTLELGDSALYLCASSPQGGGNQETQYFGPGTRLLVL.

The chain is built from TRBV3-1 (or the pseudogene TRBV3-2) and TRBJ1-1; 9 positions agree with TRBD1. The ends lost 0 bases at V and 6 bases at J; junction bases unmatched: 8. This CDR3 is built from 16 residues. The germline CDR1 and CDR2 sequences are LGHDT and YNNKEL (reference sequence). The CDR3 bases are TGTGCCAGCAGCCAAGACCAGGACAGGGGATGGGCTGAAGCTTTCTTT. This translates into CASSQDQDRGWAEAFF.

The chain links TRBV19 to TRBJ2-4; D is perhaps TRBD1 (6 bases). Trimming removed 1 base at V and 0 bases at J, with 10 bases between. The germline CDR1 and CDR2 sequences are LNHDA and SQIVND (reference sequence). The CDR3 covers 16 residues. CDR3 residues: CASSIGTVLAKNIQYF. The CDR3 DNA follows: TGTGCCAGTAGTATAGGGACAGTACTAGCCAAAAACATTCAGTACTTC. The whole variable domain, filled in from reference TRBV19 and TRBJ2-4, reads DGGITQSPKYLFRKEGQNVTLSCEQNLNHDAMYWYRQDPGQGLRLIYYSQIVNDFQKGDIAEGYSVSREKKESFPLTVTSAQKNPTAFYLCASSIGTVLAKNIQYFGAGTRLSVL.

This clone was detected a few times. The chain combines TRBV12-5 with TRBJ2-3, with D uncertain. Looked up from germline, CDR1 is LGHNT and CDR2 is FRNRAP. V lost 5 bases to trimming and J lost 5 bases, with 14 bases between them. The CDR3 contains 14 residues. The CDR3 here is CASGLSNSGDTQYF. The CDR3, as DNA: TGTGCTAGTGGTCTCTCAAACTCCGGAGATACGCAGTATTTT.

The chain uses TRBV10-3 and TRBJ2-5; 8 bases are shared with TRBD2. Per germline, CDR1 ENHRY and CDR2 SYGVKD. CDR3 length: 15 residues. V was clipped by 2 bases and J by 5 bases; unmatched bases: 7. CDR3 loop: CAISEKAGAAETQYF. CDR3 bases: TGTGCCATCAGTGAGAAAGCGGGGGCAGCGGAGACCCAGTACTTC.

The chain links TRBV27 to TRBJ2-1; TRBD2 might be the D (5 bases). In germline, CDR1 is MNHEY, CDR2 SMNVEV (reference sequence). The V end was cut by 6 bases, the J end by 4 bases, with 22 bases between. This CDR3 contains 17 residues. CDR3: CASSPSEGGGHYNEQFF. The CDR3 coding sequence is TGTGCCAGCAGCCCCTCAGAGGGTGGCGGGCATTACAATGAGCAGTTCTTC.

The chain has TRBV6-6 and TRBJ2-1; TRBD1 agrees at 7 bases. CDR1 MNHNY and CDR2 SVGAGI come from the germline V gene (reference sequence). The trim removed 8 bases at V and 4 bases at J, leaving 5 bases unmatched. CDR3 length: 13 residues. For the CDR3, the DNA is TGTGCCAGCGAGCCGGGACAGTACAATGAGCAGTTCTTC. Protein: CASEPGQYNEQFF.

The CDR3 nucleotides read TGCGCCAGCAGCTCGGGACTAGCGGGGGCTCGAGGGAGCACAGATACGCAGTATTTT. Its translation: CASSSGLAGARGSTDTQYF. V gene TRBV5-1 combines with J gene TRBJ2-3, with 14 positions matching TRBD2. J lost 0 bases, V lost 3 bases, and 9 bases had no gene match. This CDR3 has 19 residues. Per the germline V gene, CDR1 is SGHRS and CDR2 is YFSETQ.

The chain recombines TRBV5-6 with TRBJ2-2; D gene ambiguous. Germline-derived CDR1 and CDR2 are SGHDT and YYEEEE. V gave up 3 bases and J gave up 3 bases, with 6 bases separating them. CDR3 length: 13 residues. The CDR3 sequence: CASSWSYTGELFF. CDR3 bases: TGTGCCAGCAGCTGGAGTTACACCGGGGAGCTGTTTTTT.

The CDR3 is CASSESGETRRAFF. The CDR3 nucleotides are TGCGCCAGCAGTGAGTCGGGAGAGACCCGGCGGGCTTTCTTT. The chain couples TRBV10-1 to TRBJ1-1; D is uncertain. Trimming left V 0 bases short and J 11 bases short, with 16 bases between. CDR1 WNHNN and CDR2 SYGVQD come from the germline V gene (reference sequence). The CDR3 has 14 residues.

The chain carries TRBV5-4 and TRBJ2-3, with 12 positions matching TRBD2. CDR3 size: 16 residues. Germline assignment: CDR1 SGHNT and CDR2 YYREEE (reference sequence). J gave up 1 base and V 4 bases, and 4 bases lay outside the gene matches. The CDR3 reads CASSGPSGGGTDTQYF. The CDR3 nucleotides read TGTGCCAGCAGCGGCCCTAGCGGGGGGGGCACAGATACGCAGTATTTT.

J is TRBJ1-2 and V is TRBV29-1; unclear D gene. Germline V lookup: CDR1 SQVTM, CDR2 ANQGSEA. Trimming left V 7 bases short and J 4 bases short, with 13 bases between. This CDR3 comprises 12 residues. The CDR3 DNA reads TGCAGCGCGGCCCGCGGTTCCTATGGCTACACCTTC. Amino acids: CSAARGSYGYTF. The whole variable domain, filled in from reference TRBV29-1 and TRBJ1-2, reads SAVISQKPSRDICQRGTSLTIQCQVDSQVTMMFWYRQQPGQSLTLIATANQGSEATYESGFVIDKFPISRPNLTFSTLTVSNMSPEDSSIYLCSAARGSYGYTFGSGTRLTVV.

This clone was counted a single time. The J gene is TRBJ2-3, the V gene TRBV6-2 or TRBV6-3, with D perhaps TRBD2 (6 bases). This CDR3 comprises 15 residues. The V end was cut by 2 bases, the J end by 0 bases, with 9 bases between. Germline V gives CDR1 MNHEY, CDR2 SVGEGT. The CDR3 DNA reads as TGTGCCAGCAGTTACGCGGGACCCAGCACAGATACGCAGTATTTT. Its protein is CASSYAGPSTDTQYF.

The chain is built from TRBV4-3 and TRBJ1-2; 8 bases line up with TRBD1. Germline values: CDR1 LGHNA, CDR2 YSLEER. The CDR3 spans 15 residues. V dropped 4 bases and J dropped 5; count of bases not matched to a gene: 9. This CDR3 reads CASSPDTGGRYGYTF. In DNA form, the CDR3 reads TGCGCCAGCAGCCCCGACACAGGGGGTAGGTATGGCTACACCTTC.

This clone was seen only a few times. The chain recombines TRBV7-2 with TRBJ1-4; the match to TRBD1 covers 12 bases. Germline loops: CDR1 SGHTA, CDR2 FQGNSA. CDR3 size: 15 residues. V gave up 5 bases and J gave up 6 bases; unmatched junction bases: 4. Here the CDR3 reads CASSRDRGRDEKLFF. The CDR3 nucleotides read TGTGCCAGCAGCAGGGACAGGGGGCGCGATGAAAAACTGTTTTTT.

V gene TRBV7-8 combines with J gene TRBJ1-1; D is undetermined. Between the trimmed V and J ends, which lost 1 base and 11 bases, there was a span of 17 bases. Germline CDR1 is SGHVS and CDR2 is FQNEAQ. This CDR3 has 14 residues. CDR3 sequence reads: CASSLGDRRTGAFF. CDR3 sequence (DNA): TGTGCCAGCAGCTTAGGGGATCGTAGGACTGGTGCTTTCTTT.

V is TRBV29-1 and J is TRBJ2-7; the match to TRBD2 covers 9 bases. The length of the CDR3 is 14 residues. Per the germline V gene, CDR1 is SQVTM and CDR2 is ANQGSEA. V shed 2 bases and J 6 bases; nucleotides not matched to a gene: 8. The CDR3, as DNA: TGCAGCGTTGAATCAGGGCGGGGGGGCTTCGAGCAGTACTTC. Protein: CSVESGRGGFEQYF.

Here the CDR3 DNA reads TGCAGCGTACGACTAGCGGGGGTAGTTCAGTACTTC. This gives the protein CSVRLAGVVQYF. The chain is built from TRBV29-1 and TRBJ2-7; 12 positions match TRBD2. The CDR3 length is 12 residues. V gave up 6 bases and J gave up 10 bases; unmatched junction bases: 7. Germline CDR1 and CDR2: SQVTM and ANQGSEA.

This clone was seen only once. The rearrangement joins TRBV27 to TRBJ1-3; D might be TRBD1 (6 bases). This CDR3 spans 14 amino acids. V lost 8 bases, J lost 2 bases, and 13 bases lay in between. Germline CDR1 MNHEY, CDR2 SMNVEV (reference sequence). CDR3 region: CASSRGQTGNTIYF. The CDR3, as DNA: TGTGCCAGCTCCCGAGGACAGACTGGAAACACCATATATTTT.

This clone occurred once. In nucleotides, the CDR3 is TGTGCCAGCAGTACCTCGGGACAGGGACAGGGCTACACCTTC. This translates into CASSTSGQGQGYTF. The V and J genes are TRBV28 and TRBJ1-2, with 9 nucleotides matching TRBD1. With 5 bases clipped from V and 8 bases from J, the junction kept 9 bases outside the gene matches. Germline V gene lookup returns CDR1 MDHEN and CDR2 SYDVKM. The CDR3 extends over 14 amino acids.

The chain is built from TRBV4-3 and TRBJ2-7; a weak D match, TRBD1 (6 bases). Germline lookup yields CDR1 LGHNA and CDR2 YSLEER. The germline V and J ends were trimmed by 0 bases and 2 bases, with 17 bases remaining between them. This CDR3 is built from 17 residues. The CDR3 bases are TGCGCCAGCAGCCAAGATACTACGGACAGCGGACCCTACGAGCAGTACTTC. It specifies CASSQDTTDSGPYEQYF.

The chain links TRBV12-5 to TRBJ2-2, with D maybe TRBD1 (6 bases). CDR3 length equals 15 residues. Between the trimmed V and J ends, which lost 1 base and 3 bases, there was a span of 9 bases. CDR1 and CDR2 (germline): LGHNT, FRNRAP. DNA for the CDR3: TGTGCTAGTGGTTTGGGCAGGGGATACACCGGGGAGCTGTTTTTT. It codes for CASGLGRGYTGELFF.

This sequence joins TRBV6-7 and TRBJ2-1; TRBD1 is a possible D gene (5 bases). TRBV6-7 is filed as an ORF, its function uncertain. CDR3 length: 15 amino acids. The germline V and J ends were trimmed by 4 bases and 6 bases, with 16 bases remaining between them. CDR3 amino acids: CASSSTEMSVNEQFF. For the CDR3, the DNA is TGTGCCAGCAGTTCGACAGAGATGAGTGTCAATGAGCAGTTCTTC.

The chain employs TRBV5-6 and TRBJ2-5; TRBD2 matches at 7 bases. Looked up from germline, CDR1 is SGHDT and CDR2 is YYEEEE. CDR3 length: 14 residues. V lost 6 bases and J lost 3; bases outside the gene matches: 8. The CDR3 coding sequence is TGTGCCAGCACCCCAGGGACTAACGAAGAGACCCAGTACTTC. Its protein product is CASTPGTNEETQYF. The full variable domain, with the rest looked up from reference TRBV5-6 and TRBJ2-5, is DAGVTQSPTHLIKTRGQQVTLRCSPKSGHDTVSWYQQALGQGPQFIFQYYEEEERQRGNFPDRFSGHQFPNYSSELNVNALLLGDSALYLCASTPGTNEETQYFGPGTRLLVL.

This clone showed up just once. The V gene is TRBV24-1, the J gene TRBJ2-3, with 8 positions matching TRBD1. V lost 6 bases to trimming and J lost 0 bases; unmatched junction nucleotides: 7. This CDR3 comprises 16 residues. CDR1 is KGHDR, CDR2 SFDVKD, per germline. The CDR3: CATSQTGTGSTDTQYF. CDR3 nucleotide sequence: TGTGCCACCAGTCAAACCGGGACAGGAAGCACAGATACGCAGTATTTT.

This rearrangement joins TRBV14 to TRBJ2-7; D is uncertain. The CDR3 contains 17 residues. Trimming removed 0 bases from V and 0 bases from J, with 15 bases in between. Germline CDR1 is SGHDN and CDR2 is FVKESK. CDR3 loop: CASSQDTTGSSSYEQYF. For the CDR3, the DNA is TGTGCCAGCAGCCAAGATACGACCGGGTCAAGCTCCTACGAGCAGTACTTC.

In the case of this clone: Sequence at one end of the junction differs from germline and may be a read error. The rearrangement links TRBV5-1 to TRBJ1-1; possibly TRBD1 for D (5 bases). This CDR3 region has 16 residues. Germline CDR1 SGHRS, CDR2 YFSETQ. CDR3 loop: CASTLGPSGEDTEAFF. CDR3 DNA sequence: TGCGCCAGCACCTTGGGGCCTTCCGGGGAGGACACTGAAGCTTTCTTT. Together with reference TRBV5-1 and TRBJ1-1, the CDR3 gives the full variable domain: KAGVTQTPRYLIKTRGQQVTLSCSPISGHRSVSWYQQTPGQGLQFLFEYFSETQRNKGNFPGRFSGRQFSNSRSEMNVSTLELGDSALYLCASTLGPSGEDTEAFFGQGTRLTVV.